What follows is one T cell receptor (beta chain) and its context. The data were obtained in a study of shared clonotypes between healthy human individuals. Study as a whole: Three plates each covered CD4 naive and memory; CD8 naive two, CD8 memory one.

The junction had 7 bases not matched to a gene; V was cut back by 8 bases and J by 4 bases. The length of the CDR3 is 13 residues. CDR1 MNHEY and CDR2 SMNVEV come from the germline V gene (reference sequence). Here immunoSEQ multiplex PCR was the method, and the copy in TCRdb shows in-frame clones only, minus some. The table lists 640,000 or so clones, 72% of them singletons. Specimen: memory CD4+ T cells sorted from blood. Stated subset: CD45RA-negative fraction. The rearrangement links TRBV27 to TRBJ1-2, with TRBD1 matching over 7 bases. This sequence was found in a woman aged 25 to 45 in good health. The CDR3 DNA reads TGTGCCAGCCGCCCGACAGGGCTCTATGGCTACACCTTC. Amino acid sequence: CASRPTGLYGYTF.